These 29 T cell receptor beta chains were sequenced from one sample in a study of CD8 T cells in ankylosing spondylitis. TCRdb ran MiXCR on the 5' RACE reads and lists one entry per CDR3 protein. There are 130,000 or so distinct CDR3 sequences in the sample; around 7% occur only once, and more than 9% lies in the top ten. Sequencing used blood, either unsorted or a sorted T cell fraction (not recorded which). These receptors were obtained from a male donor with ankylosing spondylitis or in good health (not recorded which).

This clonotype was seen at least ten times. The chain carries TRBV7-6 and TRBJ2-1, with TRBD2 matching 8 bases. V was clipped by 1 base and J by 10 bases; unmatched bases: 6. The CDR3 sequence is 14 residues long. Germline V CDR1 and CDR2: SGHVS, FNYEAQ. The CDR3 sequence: CASSLDGGADEQFF. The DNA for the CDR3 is TGTGCCAGCAGCTTAGACGGGGGGGCGGACGAGCAGTTCTTC. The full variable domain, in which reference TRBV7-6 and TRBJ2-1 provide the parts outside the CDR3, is GAGVSQSPRYKVTKRGQDVALRCDPISGHVSLYWYRQALGQGPEFLTYFNYEAQQDKSGLPNDRFSAERPEGSISTLTIQRTEQRDSAMYRCASSLDGGADEQFFGPGTRLTVL.

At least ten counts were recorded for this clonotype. In DNA, the CDR3 is TGTGCCAGCGGACGGGGGGCCTTACTAAACACCGGGGAGCTGTTTTTT. Protein: CASGRGALLNTGELFF. This chain joins TRBV7-9 and TRBJ2-2, with a tentative D call TRBD2 (7 bases). Germline V lookup: CDR1 SEHNR, CDR2 FQNEAQ (reference sequence). CDR3 length: 16 residues. The V end lost 8 bases, the J end lost 2 bases, and 18 bases lay between the germline ends.

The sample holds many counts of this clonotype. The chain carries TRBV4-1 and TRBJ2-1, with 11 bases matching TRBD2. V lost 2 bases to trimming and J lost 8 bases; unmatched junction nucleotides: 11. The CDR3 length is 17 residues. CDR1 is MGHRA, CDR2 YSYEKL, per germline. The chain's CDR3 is CASSQTQTSGGGHEQFF. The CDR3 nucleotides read TGCGCCAGCAGCCAAACGCAAACTAGCGGGGGAGGTCATGAGCAGTTCTTC.

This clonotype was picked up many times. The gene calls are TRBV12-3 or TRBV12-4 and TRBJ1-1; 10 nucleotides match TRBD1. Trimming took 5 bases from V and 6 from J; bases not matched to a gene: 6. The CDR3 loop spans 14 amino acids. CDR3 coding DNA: TGTGCCAGCAGTCCGACAGGGGGCGGATCTGAAGCTTTCTTT. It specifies CASSPTGGGSEAFF.

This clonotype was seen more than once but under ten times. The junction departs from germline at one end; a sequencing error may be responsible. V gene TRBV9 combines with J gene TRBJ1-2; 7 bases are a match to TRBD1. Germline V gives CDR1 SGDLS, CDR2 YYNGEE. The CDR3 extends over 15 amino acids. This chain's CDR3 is CASSVAPTGRNGYPF. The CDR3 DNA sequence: TGTGCCAGCAGCGTAGCCCCGACAGGGAGGAATGGCTACCCCTTC.

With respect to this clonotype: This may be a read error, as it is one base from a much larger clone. The CDR3 DNA reads TGCTCCAGCAGCTCCCAGGGGCCGGGGGACACTGAAGCTTTCTTT. It is translated as CSSSSQGPGDTEAFF. V gene TRBV5-1 combines with J gene TRBJ1-1, with D maybe TRBD1 (6 bases). CDR3 length: 15 residues. Germline CDR1 reads SGHRS; CDR2 reads YFSETQ.

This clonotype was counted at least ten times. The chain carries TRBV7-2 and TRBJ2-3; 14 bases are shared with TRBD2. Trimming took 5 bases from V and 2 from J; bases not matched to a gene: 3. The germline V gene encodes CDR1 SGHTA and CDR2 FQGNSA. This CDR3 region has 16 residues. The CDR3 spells CASSQGLAGDTDTQYF. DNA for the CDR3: TGTGCCAGCAGCCAGGGACTAGCGGGAGACACAGATACGCAGTATTTT.

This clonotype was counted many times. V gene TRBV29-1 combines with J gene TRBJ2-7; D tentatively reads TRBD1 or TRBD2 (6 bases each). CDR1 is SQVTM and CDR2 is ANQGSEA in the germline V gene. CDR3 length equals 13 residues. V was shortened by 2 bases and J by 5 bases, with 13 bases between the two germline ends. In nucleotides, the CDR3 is TGCAGCGTTGAAAGGGGGGCTGGGAACGAGCAGTACTTC. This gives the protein CSVERGAGNEQYF.

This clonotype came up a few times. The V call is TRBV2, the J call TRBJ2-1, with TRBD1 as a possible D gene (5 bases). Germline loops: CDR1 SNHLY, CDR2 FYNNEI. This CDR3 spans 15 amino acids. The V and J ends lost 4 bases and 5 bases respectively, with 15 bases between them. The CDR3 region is CASSVQGISDNEQFF. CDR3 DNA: TGTGCCAGCAGTGTTCAGGGTATTTCGGACAATGAGCAGTTCTTC.

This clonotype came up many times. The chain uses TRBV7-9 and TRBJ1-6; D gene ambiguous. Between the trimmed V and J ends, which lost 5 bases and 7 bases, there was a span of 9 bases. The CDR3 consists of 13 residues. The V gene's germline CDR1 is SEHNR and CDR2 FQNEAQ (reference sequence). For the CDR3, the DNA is TGTGCCAGCAGCCAAATGGGGAATTCACCCCTCCACTTT. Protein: CASSQMGNSPLHF.

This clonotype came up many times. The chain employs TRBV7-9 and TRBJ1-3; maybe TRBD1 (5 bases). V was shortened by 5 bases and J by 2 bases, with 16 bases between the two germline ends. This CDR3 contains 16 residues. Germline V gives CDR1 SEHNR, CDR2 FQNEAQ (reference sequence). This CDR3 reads CASSPWQGAPGNTIYF. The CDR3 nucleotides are TGTGCCAGCAGCCCGTGGCAGGGCGCCCCTGGAAACACCATATATTTT.

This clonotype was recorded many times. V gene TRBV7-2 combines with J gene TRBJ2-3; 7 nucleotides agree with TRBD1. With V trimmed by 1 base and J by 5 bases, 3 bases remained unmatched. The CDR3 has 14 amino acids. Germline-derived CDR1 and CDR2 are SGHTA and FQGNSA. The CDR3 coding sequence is TGTGCCAGCAGCTTAGAGGGGGCAGGAGATACGCAGTATTTT. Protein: CASSLEGAGDTQYF.

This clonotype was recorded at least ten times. The CDR3 sequence is CASSVTGGTPYEQYF. The CDR3 nucleotides read TGCGCCAGCAGCGTAACGGGGGGAACGCCCTACGAGCAGTACTTC. V and J are TRBV5-1 and TRBJ2-7; 7 bases align to TRBD2. The junction had 9 bases not matched to a gene; V was cut back by 4 bases and J by 2 bases. Looked up from germline, CDR1 is SGHRS and CDR2 is YFSETQ. This CDR3 has 15 amino acids.

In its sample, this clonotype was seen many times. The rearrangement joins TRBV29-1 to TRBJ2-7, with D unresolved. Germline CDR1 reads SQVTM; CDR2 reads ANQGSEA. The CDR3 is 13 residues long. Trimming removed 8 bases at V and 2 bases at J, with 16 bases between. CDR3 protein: CSQHRPDAYEQYF. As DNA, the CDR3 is TGCAGCCAGCACCGCCCGGACGCCTACGAGCAGTACTTC.

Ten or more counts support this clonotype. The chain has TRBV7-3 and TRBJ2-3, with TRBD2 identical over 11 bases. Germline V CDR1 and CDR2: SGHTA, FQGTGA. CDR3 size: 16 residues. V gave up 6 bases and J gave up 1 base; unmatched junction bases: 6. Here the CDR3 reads CASSFTSGRRTDTQYF. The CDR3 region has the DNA TGTGCCAGCAGTTTTACTAGCGGGAGACGCACAGATACGCAGTATTTT.

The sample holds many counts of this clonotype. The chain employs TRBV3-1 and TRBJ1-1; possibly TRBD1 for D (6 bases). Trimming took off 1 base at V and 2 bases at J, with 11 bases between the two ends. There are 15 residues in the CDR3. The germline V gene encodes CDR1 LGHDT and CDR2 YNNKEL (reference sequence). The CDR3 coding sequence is TGTGCCAGCAGCCAAGTGCTACAGGGCAACACTGAAGCTTTCTTT. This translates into CASSQVLQGNTEAFF.

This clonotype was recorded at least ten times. CDR3 sequence reads: CASSVGTVAGELFF. The CDR3 DNA reads as TGTGCCAGCAGTGTCGGGACAGTGGCCGGGGAGCTGTTTTTT. V gene TRBV27 combines with J gene TRBJ2-2; 7 nucleotides line up with TRBD1. The V segment lost 5 bases and the J segment 6 bases; nucleotides outside the gene matches: 6. This CDR3 is 14 amino acids long. Germline loops: CDR1 MNHEY, CDR2 SMNVEV (reference sequence).

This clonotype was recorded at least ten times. CDR3: CASSLTTSGKETQYF. The CDR3 bases are TGCGCCAGCAGCTTGACGACTAGCGGAAAAGAGACCCAGTACTTC. The rearrangement joins TRBV5-1 to TRBJ2-5, with 9 bases lining up with TRBD2. The V segment lost 1 base and the J segment 3 bases; nucleotides outside the gene matches: 4. Per the germline V gene, CDR1 is SGHRS and CDR2 is YFSETQ. The CDR3 consists of 15 residues.

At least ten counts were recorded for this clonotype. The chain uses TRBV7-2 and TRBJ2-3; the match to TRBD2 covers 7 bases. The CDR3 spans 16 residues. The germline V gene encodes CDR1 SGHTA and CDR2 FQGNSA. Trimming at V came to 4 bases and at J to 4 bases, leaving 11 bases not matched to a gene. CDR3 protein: CASSSSGREKPDTQYF. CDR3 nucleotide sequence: TGTGCCAGCAGCTCCTCAGGGCGGGAGAAGCCAGATACGCAGTATTTT.

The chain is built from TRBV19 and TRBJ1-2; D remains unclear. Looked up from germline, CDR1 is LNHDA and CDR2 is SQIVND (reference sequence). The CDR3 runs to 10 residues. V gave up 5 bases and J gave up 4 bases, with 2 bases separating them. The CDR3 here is CASSGYGYTF. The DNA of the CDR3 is TGTGCCAGTAGTGGCTATGGCTACACCTTC. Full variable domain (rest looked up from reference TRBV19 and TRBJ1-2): DGGITQSPKYLFRKEGQNVTLSCEQNLNHDAMYWYRQDPGQGLRLIYYSQIVNDFQKGDIAEGYSVSREKKESFPLTVTSAQKNPTAFYLCASSGYGYTFGSGTRLTVV.

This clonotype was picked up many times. The CDR3 sequence: CASSLVPTLAKNIQYF. The CDR3 DNA follows: TGTGCCAGCAGCTTAGTTCCGACCCTAGCCAAAAACATTCAGTACTTC. The genes are TRBV7-2 and TRBJ2-4; no clear D. The germline V and J ends were trimmed by 1 base and 0 bases, with 10 bases remaining between them. The CDR3 covers 16 residues. Germline loops: CDR1 SGHTA, CDR2 FQGNSA.

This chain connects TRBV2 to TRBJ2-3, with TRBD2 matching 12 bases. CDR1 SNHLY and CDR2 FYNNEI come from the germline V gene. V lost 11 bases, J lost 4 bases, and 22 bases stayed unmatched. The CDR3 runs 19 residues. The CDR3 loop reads CAFIHGGLAGPSYSDTQYF. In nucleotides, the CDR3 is TGTGCCTTCATACATGGGGGACTAGCGGGTCCCAGCTACTCAGATACGCAGTATTTT.

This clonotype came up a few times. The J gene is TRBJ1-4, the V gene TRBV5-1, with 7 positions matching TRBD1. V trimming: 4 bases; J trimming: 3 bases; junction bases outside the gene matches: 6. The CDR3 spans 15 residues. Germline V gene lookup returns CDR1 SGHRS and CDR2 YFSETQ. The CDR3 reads CASSTTGEANEKLFF. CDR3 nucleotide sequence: TGCGCCAGCAGCACCACAGGGGAGGCTAATGAAAAACTGTTTTTT.

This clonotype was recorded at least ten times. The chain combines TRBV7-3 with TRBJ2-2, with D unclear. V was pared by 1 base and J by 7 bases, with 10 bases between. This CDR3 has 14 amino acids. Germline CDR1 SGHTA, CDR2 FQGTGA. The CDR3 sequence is CASSLSPFDGELFF. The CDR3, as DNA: TGTGCCAGCAGCTTAAGTCCGTTCGACGGGGAGCTGTTTTTT.

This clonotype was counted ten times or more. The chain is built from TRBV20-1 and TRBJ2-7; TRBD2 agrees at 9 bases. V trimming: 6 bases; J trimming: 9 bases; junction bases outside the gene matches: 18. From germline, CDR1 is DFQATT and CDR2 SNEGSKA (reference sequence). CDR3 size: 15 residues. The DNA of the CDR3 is TGCAGTGCCCCCGGGTTGGCTAGCGGGATTGAGGTGCAGTACTTC. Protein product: CSAPGLASGIEVQYF.

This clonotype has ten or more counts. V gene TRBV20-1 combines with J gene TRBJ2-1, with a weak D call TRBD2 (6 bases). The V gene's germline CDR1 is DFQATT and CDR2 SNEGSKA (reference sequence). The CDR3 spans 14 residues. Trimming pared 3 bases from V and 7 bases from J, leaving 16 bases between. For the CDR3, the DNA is TGCAGTGCTAGCGACGGGGGAGTCCATAATGAGCAGTTCTTC. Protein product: CSASDGGVHNEQFF.

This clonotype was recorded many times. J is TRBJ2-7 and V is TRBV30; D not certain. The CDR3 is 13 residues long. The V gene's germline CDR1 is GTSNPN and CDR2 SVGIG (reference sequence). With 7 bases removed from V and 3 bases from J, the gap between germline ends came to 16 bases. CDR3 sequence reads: CAYGSPKGYEQYF. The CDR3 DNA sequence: TGTGCCTATGGGTCCCCGAAGGGCTACGAGCAGTACTTC.

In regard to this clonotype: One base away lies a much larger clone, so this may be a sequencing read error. The chain's CDR3 is CASTELSTGEPFF. CDR3 coding DNA: TGCGCCAGCACCGAACTAAGCACCGGGGAGCCGTTTTTT. This chain uses TRBV5-1 with TRBJ2-2; possible D gene TRBD2, 5 bases. The CDR3 is 13 residues long. The V gene's germline CDR1 is SGHRS and CDR2 YFSETQ.

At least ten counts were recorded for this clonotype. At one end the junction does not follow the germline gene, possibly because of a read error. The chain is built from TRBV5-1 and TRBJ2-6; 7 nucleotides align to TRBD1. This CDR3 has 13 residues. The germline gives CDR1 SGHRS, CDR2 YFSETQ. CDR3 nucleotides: TGCGCCAGCAGCTTAGATTCCGGGACAGCCATAGCTTTC. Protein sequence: CASSLDSGTAIAF.